This passage covers 18 T cell receptor beta chains from one sample sequenced in a study of control samples from healthy donors and cancer patients. The protocol was immunoSEQ multiplex PCR, while the TCRdb copy is restricted to in-frame clones and leaves out a portion. The sample carries about 120,000 clones, roughly 90% recorded once. The sample consisted of blood. These receptors came from a middle-aged man in good health.

The gene calls are TRBV15 and TRBJ1-4; D gene ambiguous. Trimming stripped 6 bases from V and 0 bases from J, with 11 bases between. CDR1 is LNHNV and CDR2 is YYDKDF in the germline V gene (reference sequence). The CDR3 sequence is 15 residues long. Here the CDR3 reads CATSFSRTTNEKLFF. The CDR3 DNA reads TGTGCCACCAGTTTCTCGCGGACAACTAATGAAAAACTGTTTTTT.

The gene calls are TRBV27 and TRBJ2-3; D is undetermined. Germline lookup yields CDR1 MNHEY and CDR2 SMNVEV (reference sequence). This CDR3 comprises 13 residues. The V end lost 0 bases, the J end lost 3 bases, and 4 bases lay between the germline ends. The CDR3 nucleotides read TGTGCCAGCAGTTTATCAGGGACAGATACGCAGTATTTT. Translated: CASSLSGTDTQYF.

The chain employs TRBV12-5 and TRBJ1-5, with unresolved D. CDR1 is LGHNT and CDR2 is FRNRAP in the germline V gene. The CDR3 is 15 amino acids. The ends were cut back, 6 bases at V and 4 bases at J, with 16 bases in the middle. CDR3 sequence: CASGTQDTFNQPQHF. DNA of the CDR3: TGTGCTAGTGGCACCCAAGATACCTTTAATCAGCCCCAGCATTTT.

The chain couples TRBV5-4 to TRBJ1-3, with D maybe TRBD1 (5 bases). V was shortened by 2 bases and J by 6 bases, with 15 bases between the two germline ends. The germline V gene has CDR1 SGHNT and CDR2 YYREEE (reference sequence). CDR3 length equals 15 residues. CDR3 bases: TGTGCCAGCAGCTTAGAAAGGGGAATGGCAAACACCATATATTTT. This sequence encodes CASSLERGMANTIYF.

The chain uses TRBV7-8 and TRBJ1-2, with D unclear. Germline V gives CDR1 SGHVS, CDR2 FQNEAQ. This CDR3 is 13 amino acids long. The V end lost 4 bases, the J end lost 4 bases, and 10 bases lay between the germline ends. For the CDR3, the DNA is TGTGCCAGCAGCTCCAGCTCGGGCTATGGCTACACCTTC. Translating gives CASSSSSGYGYTF.

V and J are TRBV6-2 or TRBV6-3 and TRBJ2-3; TRBD2 aligns across 8 bases. Unmatched junction bases numbered 4, after V lost 2 bases and J lost 0 bases. Germline V CDR1 and CDR2: MNHEY, SVGEGT. The CDR3 totals 16 residues. The CDR3 nucleotides read TGTGCCAGCAGTTACGGCGGCGGGGGGAGCACAGATACGCAGTATTTT. This codes for CASSYGGGGSTDTQYF.

This sequence joins TRBV6-6 and TRBJ1-1; D is ambiguous. The germline V and J ends were trimmed by 6 bases and 4 bases, with 12 bases remaining between them. This CDR3 has 13 amino acids. Germline lookup yields CDR1 MNHNY and CDR2 SVGAGI (reference sequence). The DNA for the CDR3 is TGTGCCAGCAGCGAACTCAGTTCCACTGAAGCTTTCTTT. Its protein is CASSELSSTEAFF.

This clone has a handful of counts. This chain joins TRBV6-5 and TRBJ2-5, with D perhaps TRBD1 (6 bases). Germline V lookup: CDR1 MNHEY, CDR2 SVGAGI. Trimming removed 4 bases at V and 1 base at J, with 13 bases between. This CDR3 comprises 15 residues. CDR3 in amino acids: CASSSTRGAQETQYF. CDR3 bases: TGTGCCAGCAGTTCAACCAGGGGAGCCCAAGAGACCCAGTACTTC.

Only a few counts were recorded for this clone. The rearrangement links TRBV5-6 to TRBJ1-1; D is possibly TRBD1 (5 bases). The CDR3 runs 14 residues. V lost 3 bases, J lost 3 bases, and 12 bases lay in between. Germline assignment: CDR1 SGHDT and CDR2 YYEEEE. As DNA, the CDR3 is TGTGCCAGCAGCTCTCTGACAGACTACACTGAAGCTTTCTTT. This sequence encodes CASSSLTDYTEAFF.

The chain uses TRBV9 and TRBJ2-7, with D unclear. CDR1 and CDR2 (germline): SGDLS, YYNGEE. This CDR3 is 11 amino acids long. V shed 2 bases and J shed 4 bases, with 4 bases lying between them. For the CDR3, the DNA is TGTGCCAGCAGCGTCGGTTACGAGCAGTACTTC. Its translation is CASSVGYEQYF.

J is TRBJ2-4 and V is TRBV10-3; TRBD1 matches at 8 bases. The germline gives CDR1 ENHRY, CDR2 SYGVKD. Trimming cost V 8 bases and J 1 base; bases outside gene matches: 10. There are 16 residues in the CDR3. The CDR3 spells CAIADQGARAKNIQYF. CDR3 nucleotides: TGTGCCATCGCTGACCAGGGGGCCCGGGCCAAAAACATTCAGTACTTC.

The rearrangement uses TRBV27 and TRBJ2-3, with a tentative D call TRBD2 (7 bases). With 8 bases removed from V and 3 bases from J, the gap between germline ends came to 18 bases. CDR3 size: 15 residues. Germline V gene sequence: CDR1 MNHEY, CDR2 SMNVEV (reference sequence). The CDR3 protein is CASRRGGARTDTQYF. The DNA for the CDR3 is TGTGCCAGCCGTCGAGGGGGGGCCCGGACAGATACGCAGTATTTT.

This sequence joins TRBV5-1 and TRBJ2-1; TRBD1 is a possible D gene (5 bases). Per the germline V gene, CDR1 is SGHRS and CDR2 is YFSETQ. The CDR3 covers 16 residues. V was shortened by 4 bases and J by 0 bases, with 14 bases between the two germline ends. The DNA for the CDR3 is TGCGCCAGCAGCGTTGGGGCAGCGAGCTCCTACAATGAGCAGTTCTTC. This sequence encodes CASSVGAASSYNEQFF.

With regard to this clone: Other DNA sequences of this sample code for an identical CDR3. The chain uses TRBV7-9 and TRBJ1-2; D is unclear. CDR1 and CDR2 from the germline V gene are SEHNR and FQNEAQ (reference sequence). Trimming pared 1 base from V and 1 base from J, leaving 4 bases between. The CDR3 spans 13 residues. DNA for the CDR3: TGTGCCAGCAGCTTAGACAGTAACTATGGCTACACCTTC. Amino acid sequence: CASSLDSNYGYTF.

The J gene is TRBJ1-3, the V gene TRBV18; 7 nucleotides agree with TRBD1. The CDR3 covers 16 residues. V trimming: 0 bases; J trimming: 0 bases; junction bases outside the gene matches: 2. Looked up from germline, CDR1 is KGHSH and CDR2 is LQKENI. The CDR3 nucleotides are TGTGCCAGCTCACCACCTGACAGGGTCTCTGGAAACACCATATATTTT. Its protein is CASSPPDRVSGNTIYF.

The chain joins TRBV3-1 (or the pseudogene TRBV3-2) to TRBJ2-7; D perhaps matches TRBD2 (5 bases). The ends were cut back, 1 base at V and 0 bases at J, with 13 bases in the middle. The CDR3 runs to 16 residues. Germline V gene data show CDR1 as LGHDT and CDR2 as YNNKEL (reference sequence). CDR3 region: CASSQGAGLSSYEQYF. The CDR3 DNA sequence: TGTGCCAGCAGCCAAGGGGCGGGCTTAAGCTCCTACGAGCAGTACTTC.

This chain uses TRBV5-1 with TRBJ1-4; D is unresolved. The germline V and J ends were trimmed by 0 bases and 6 bases, with 9 bases remaining between them. This CDR3 is 14 amino acids long. CDR1 SGHRS and CDR2 YFSETQ come from the germline V gene. CDR3 sequence: CASSLDSRDEKLFF. The CDR3 region has the DNA TGCGCCAGCAGCTTGGACAGTAGGGATGAAAAACTGTTTTTT. Looking up the rest from reference TRBV5-1 and TRBJ1-4 gives the full variable domain: KAGVTQTPRYLIKTRGQQVTLSCSPISGHRSVSWYQQTPGQGLQFLFEYFSETQRNKGNFPGRFSGRQFSNSRSEMNVSTLELGDSALYLCASSLDSRDEKLFFGSGTQLSVL.

V usage is TRBV28 and J usage is TRBJ2-1; 8 nucleotides match TRBD1. Germline values: CDR1 MDHEN, CDR2 SYDVKM. V lost 4 bases, J lost 0 bases, and 8 bases stayed unmatched. This CDR3 has 17 amino acids. The CDR3 nucleotides are TGTGCCAGCAGTTCTCTCGACAGGGGTCTCTCCTACAATGAGCAGTTCTTC. Amino acids: CASSSLDRGLSYNEQFF.